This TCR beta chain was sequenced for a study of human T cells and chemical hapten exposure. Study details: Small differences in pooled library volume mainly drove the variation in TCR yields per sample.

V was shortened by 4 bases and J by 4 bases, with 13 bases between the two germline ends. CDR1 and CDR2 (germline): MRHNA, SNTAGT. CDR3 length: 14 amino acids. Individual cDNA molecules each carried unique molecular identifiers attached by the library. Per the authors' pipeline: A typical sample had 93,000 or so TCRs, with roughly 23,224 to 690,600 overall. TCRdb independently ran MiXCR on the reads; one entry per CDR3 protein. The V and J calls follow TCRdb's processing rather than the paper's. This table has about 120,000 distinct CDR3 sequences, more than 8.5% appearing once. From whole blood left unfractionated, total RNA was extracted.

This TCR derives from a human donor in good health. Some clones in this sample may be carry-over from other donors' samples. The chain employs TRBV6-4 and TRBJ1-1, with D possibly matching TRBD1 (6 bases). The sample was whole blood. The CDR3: CASSAGGKGTEAFF. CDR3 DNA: TGTGCCAGCAGTGCCGGGGGCAAAGGCACTGAAGCTTTCTTT.